The rows below give T cell receptor beta chains drawn from one sample of a study of blood T cell repertoires in COVID-19. Using immunoSEQ multiplex PCR, the repertoire was profiled, and TCRdb retains in-frame clones only, with some absent. Of over 200,000 clones in the sample, roughly 85% are singletons; the top ten hold about 2.3%. Input material: peripheral blood. The receptor source for this set is a woman aged 40 to 50 with active or convalescent COVID-19. Each CDR3 is given with its conserved first and last residue. D genes are given only for firm matches. Size is omitted from some rows. Given values are once, few, many or a class for expanded clones.

TRBV9	few	TRBJ2-2	NA	CASSRGLNTGELFF	TGTGCCAGCAGTAGGGGACTGAACACCGGGGAGCTGTTTTTT
TRBV27	NA	TRBJ2-3	NA	CASSFEGTDTDTQYF	TGTGCCAGCAGTTTCGAAGGGACTGACACAGATACGCAGTATTTT
TRBV30	NA	TRBJ2-1	TRBD2	CAWSKAGLGRNEQFF	TGTGCCTGGAGTAAAGCGGGACTAGGGAGAAATGAGCAGTTCTTC
TRBV19	once	TRBJ2-3	TRBD1	CASSIVTGETDTQYF	TGTGCCAGTAGTATAGTGACAGGGGAAACAGATACGCAGTATTTT
TRBV24-1	NA	TRBJ2-3	TRBD1	CATSDPGQGAADTQYF	TGTGCCACCAGTGATCCGGGACAGGGGGCGGCAGATACGCAGTATTTT
TRBV3-1/TRBV3-2	few	TRBJ1-1	NA	CASSQEIQGKAFF	TGTGCCAGCAGCCAAGAAATCCAGGGGAAAGCTTTCTTT
TRBV7-9	NA	TRBJ2-2	TRBD2	CASSSTSGGNTGELFF	TGTGCCAGCAGCTCGACTAGCGGGGGAAACACCGGGGAGCTGTTTTTT
TRBV10-3	NA	TRBJ1-5	TRBD1	CAISGQGEFGNQPQHF	TGTGCCATCAGTGGGCAGGGGGAGTTCGGCAATCAGCCCCAGCATTTT
TRBV30	NA	TRBJ1-4	NA	CAWSYRGYEKLFF	TGTGCCTGGAGTTATAGGGGGTATGAAAAACTGTTTTTT
TRBV18	NA	TRBJ1-1	NA	CASSPTGQNTEAFF	TGTGCCAGCTCCCCTACGGGACAGAACACTGAAGCTTTCTTT
TRBV19	NA	TRBJ1-2	TRBD1	CASSVPQGVRRSNYGYTF	TGTGCCAGTAGTGTCCCACAGGGGGTCCGCCGTTCTAACTATGGCTACACCTTC
TRBV11-3	few	TRBJ2-7	TRBD1	CASSLETGAVGLQYF	TGTGCCAGCAGCTTAGAGACAGGGGCGGTGGGGTTGCAGTACTTC
TRBV12-3/TRBV12-4	few	TRBJ2-7	NA	CASSLWQGYEQYF	TGTGCCAGCAGTTTATGGCAGGGCTACGAGCAGTACTTC
TRBV12-3/TRBV12-4	few	TRBJ2-1	NA	CASSFGPEQFF	TGTGCCAGCAGTTTCGGTCCTGAGCAGTTCTTC
TRBV3-1/TRBV3-2	NA	TRBJ2-3	TRBD2	CASSRTSGDSGVTDTQYF	TGTGCCAGCAGCCGGACTAGCGGGGATTCCGGGGTAACAGATACGCAGTATTTT
TRBV7-9	NA	TRBJ2-2	NA	CASTAEGANTGELFF	TGTGCCAGCACCGCGGAAGGCGCGAACACCGGGGAGCTGTTTTTT
TRBV7-9	NA	TRBJ1-4	NA	CASSLGTGYEKLFF	TGTGCCAGCAGCTTAGGCACAGGGTATGAAAAACTGTTTTTT
TRBV20-1	NA	TRBJ1-2	NA	CSARAVDGYTF	TGCAGTGCTAGGGCAGTGGATGGCTACACCTTC
TRBV12-3/TRBV12-4	NA	TRBJ1-1	NA	CASRLMAREEAFF	TGTGCCAGCAGGCTGATGGCCAGGGAAGAAGCTTTCTTT
TRBV2	NA	TRBJ1-5	NA	CASSAGGGNQPQHF	TGTGCCAGCAGTGCAGGAGGCGGCAATCAGCCCCAGCATTTT
TRBV9	NA	TRBJ2-1	TRBD2	CASSMTGTSGRNEQFF	TGTGCCAGCAGCATGACCGGGACTAGCGGGAGGAATGAGCAGTTCTTC
TRBV2	NA	TRBJ2-7	NA	CASSDLANVYYEQYF	TGTGCCAGCAGTGATCTAGCAAACGTATACTACGAGCAGTACTTC
TRBV5-6	NA	TRBJ1-2	TRBD1	CASSQGDSRVGYTF	TGTGCCAGCAGCCAAGGGGACAGCCGAGTAGGCTACACCTTC
TRBV30	NA	TRBJ1-5	TRBD1	CAWSVQGGAGNQPQHF	TGTGCCTGGAGTGTACAAGGGGGCGCGGGCAATCAGCCCCAGCATTTT
TRBV6-1	NA	TRBJ2-1	NA	CASSEIPGAHNEQFF	TGTGCCAGCAGTGAAATCCCAGGGGCCCACAATGAGCAGTTCTTC
TRBV9	NA	TRBJ1-1	TRBD1	CASSVGGTVKRMNTEAFF	TGTGCCAGCAGCGTAGGAGGGACAGTTAAGAGGATGAACACTGAAGCTTTCTTT
TRBV27	NA	TRBJ1-2	NA	CASRPQTGSGYTF	TGTGCCAGCAGACCCCAAACAGGATCTGGCTACACCTTC
TRBV5-1	NA	TRBJ2-3	TRBD2	CASSLSGLANEDTQYF	TGCGCCAGCAGCTTGTCGGGACTAGCCAATGAGGATACGCAGTATTTT
TRBV7-3	NA	TRBJ2-2	NA	CASSQGGAGELFF	TGTGCCAGCAGCCAAGGCGGGGCCGGGGAGCTGTTTTTT
TRBV5-1	NA	TRBJ2-7	TRBD2	CASSLGTSSYEQYF	TGCGCCAGCAGCTTGGGGACTAGCTCCTACGAGCAGTACTTC
TRBV12-3/TRBV12-4	NA	TRBJ2-1	NA	CASSFLYNEQFF	TGTGCCAGCAGTTTTCTCTACAATGAGCAGTTCTTC
TRBV30	NA	TRBJ2-6	NA	CAWTQVSGANVLTF	TGTGCCTGGACGCAGGTCTCTGGGGCCAACGTCCTGACTTTC
TRBV6-1	NA	TRBJ1-2	NA	CASSDPRQGNYGYTF	TGTGCCAGCAGTGACCCCCGGCAGGGCAACTATGGCTACACCTTC
TRBV3-1/TRBV3-2	NA	TRBJ2-7	TRBD2	CASSSEGLAGGPPEQYF	TGTGCCAGCAGCTCCGAGGGACTAGCGGGAGGGCCGCCCGAGCAGTACTTC
TRBV12-5	few	TRBJ2-7	NA	CASGLTRQIPYEQYF	TGTGCTAGTGGTTTGACCAGACAGATACCCTACGAGCAGTACTTC
TRBV25-1	NA	TRBJ2-3	TRBD2	CASSEETSGADTQYF	TGTGCCAGCAGTGAAGAGACTAGCGGGGCAGATACGCAGTATTTT
TRBV5-1	few	TRBJ2-5	NA	CASSRDRYWETQYF	TGCGCCAGCAGCCGCGACAGGTACTGGGAGACCCAGTACTTC
TRBV6-2/TRBV6-3	medium-sized	TRBJ1-6	NA	CASSRPPGQPNSPLHF	TGTGCCAGCAGTCGACCCCCCGGACAGCCAAATTCACCCCTCCACTTT
TRBV27	NA	TRBJ1-2	NA	CASSLQGPYGYTF	TGTGCCAGCAGTTTACAGGGTCCTTATGGCTACACCTTC
TRBV2	NA	TRBJ2-7	TRBD1	CASKVGQASYEQYF	TGTGCCAGCAAGGTGGGACAGGCCTCCTACGAGCAGTACTTC
TRBV6-1	NA	TRBJ1-5	NA	CASSEPGGQGNQPQHF	TGTGCCAGCAGTGAACCGGGGGGCCAGGGCAATCAGCCCCAGCATTTT
TRBV27	NA	TRBJ2-5	NA	CASSFITEQETQYF	TGTGCCAGCAGTTTTATAACAGAACAAGAGACCCAGTACTTC
TRBV19	NA	TRBJ1-2	TRBD1	CASSIVITQGHNYGYTF	TGTGCCAGTAGTATAGTAATAACACAGGGGCACAACTATGGCTACACCTTC
TRBV21-1	NA	TRBJ1-2	NA	CASTKWAGGATGVYGYTF	NA
TRBV19	few	TRBJ2-3	TRBD2	CASKSDDIGGWDTDTQYF	TGTGCCAGTAAATCCGACGATATCGGGGGGTGGGACACAGATACGCAGTATTTT
TRBV2	NA	TRBJ2-7	TRBD2	CASSDGTSEPYEQYF	TGTGCCAGCAGTGACGGGACTAGCGAACCATACGAGCAGTACTTC
TRBV11-3	NA	TRBJ2-3	NA	CASSLLMAAGDTDTQYF	TGTGCCAGCAGCTTACTCATGGCCGCCGGGGACACAGATACGCAGTATTTT
TRBV6-2/TRBV6-3	NA	TRBJ2-2	NA	CASSSSSTPGELFF	TGTGCCAGCAGTTCCTCATCGACTCCCGGGGAGCTGTTTTTT
TRBV7-8	once	TRBJ2-7	TRBD1	CASSSTDRGYEQYF	TGTGCCAGCAGCTCCACAGACAGGGGCTACGAGCAGTACTTC
TRBV7-3	NA	TRBJ1-1	TRBD1	CASSSGPQGDDTEAFF	TGTGCCAGCAGCTCGGGTCCCCAGGGGGACGACACTGAAGCTTTCTTT
TRBV6-2/TRBV6-3	NA	TRBJ1-1	NA	CASSERDTEAFF	TGTGCCAGCAGCGAGAGGGACACTGAAGCTTTCTTT
TRBV19	NA	TRBJ2-1	NA	CASSTADWWQGRGNEQFF	TGTGCCAGTAGTACGGCAGATTGGTGGCAGGGGAGGGGTAATGAGCAGTTCTTC
TRBV16	NA	TRBJ2-5	NA	CASSQSGRGETQYF	TGTGCCAGCAGCCAGTCCGGTAGGGGGGAGACCCAGTACTTC
TRBV28	NA	TRBJ1-2	NA	CASNSAASYGYTF	TGTGCCAGCAACTCGGCGGCAAGCTATGGCTACACCTTC
TRBV28	NA	TRBJ1-1	NA	CATGEVNTEAFF	TGTGCCACCGGCGAGGTGAACACTGAAGCTTTCTTT